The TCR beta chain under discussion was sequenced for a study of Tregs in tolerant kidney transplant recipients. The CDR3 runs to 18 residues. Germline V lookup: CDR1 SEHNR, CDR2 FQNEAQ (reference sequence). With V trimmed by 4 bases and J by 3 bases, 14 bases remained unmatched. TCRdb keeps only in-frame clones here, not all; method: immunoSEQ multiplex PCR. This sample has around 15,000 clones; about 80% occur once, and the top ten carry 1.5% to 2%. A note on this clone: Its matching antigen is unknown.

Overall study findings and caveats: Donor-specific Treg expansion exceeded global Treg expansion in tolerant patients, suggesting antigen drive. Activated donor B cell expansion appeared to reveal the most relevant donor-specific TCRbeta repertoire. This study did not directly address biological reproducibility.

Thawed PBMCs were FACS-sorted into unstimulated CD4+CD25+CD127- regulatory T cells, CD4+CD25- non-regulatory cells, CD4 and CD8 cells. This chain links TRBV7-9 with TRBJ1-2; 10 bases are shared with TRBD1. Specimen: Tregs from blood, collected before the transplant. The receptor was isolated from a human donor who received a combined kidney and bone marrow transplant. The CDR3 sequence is CASSSSRFDRGLDYGYTF. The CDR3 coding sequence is TGTGCCAGCAGCTCCTCCCGGTTCGACAGGGGGCTGGACTATGGCTACACCTTC.